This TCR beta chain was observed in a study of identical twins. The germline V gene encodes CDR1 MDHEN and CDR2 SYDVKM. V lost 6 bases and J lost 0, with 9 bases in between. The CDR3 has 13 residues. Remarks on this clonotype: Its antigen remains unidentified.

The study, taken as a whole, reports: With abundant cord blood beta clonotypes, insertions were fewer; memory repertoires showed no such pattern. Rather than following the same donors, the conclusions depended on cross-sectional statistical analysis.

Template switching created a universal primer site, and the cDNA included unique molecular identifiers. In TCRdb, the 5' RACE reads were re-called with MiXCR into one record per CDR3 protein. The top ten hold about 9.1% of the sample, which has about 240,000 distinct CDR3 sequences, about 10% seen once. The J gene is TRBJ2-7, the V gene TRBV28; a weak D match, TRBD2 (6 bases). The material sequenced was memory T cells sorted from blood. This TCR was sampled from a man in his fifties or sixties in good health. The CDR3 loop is CASSGSPSYEQYF. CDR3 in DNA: TGTGCCAGCAGCGGGAGCCCCTCCTACGAGCAGTACTTC.